This T cell receptor (beta chain) was identified in a study of cytomegalovirus exposure and HLA in healthy donors. The study's findings and limits: There was a cluster of highly shared sequence variants that was likely a sequencing artifact.

PCR was performed using 60 Vbeta and 13 Jbeta primers. Clones were sequenced by immunoSEQ multiplex PCR, and TCRdb holds only the in-frame ones, with some missing. The sample carries some 150,000 clones, approximately 80% recorded once. With regard to this clone: What it recognizes is unknown.

What was sequenced was PBMCs. The receptor was isolated from a woman aged 40 to 49 in good health and CMV-seropositive.

The CDR3 bases are TGTGCCAGCAGCTTATGGTCCCCAGCGTCCAATGAGCAGTTCTTC. It is translated as CASSLWSPASNEQFF. The chain uses TRBV11-2 and TRBJ2-1; D gene ambiguous. The CDR3 totals 15 residues. Per the germline V gene, CDR1 is SGHAT and CDR2 is FQNNGV. V was clipped by 2 bases and J by 6 bases, with 14 bases between them.